This T cell receptor beta chain is from a study of PD-1 blockade in classical Hodgkin lymphoma. Patients all relapsed after autologous stem cell transplantation, and there was variation in brentuximab vedotin exposure. Using immunoSEQ multiplex PCR, the repertoire was profiled, and TCRdb retains in-frame clones only, with some absent. The sample holds some 30,000 clones; roughly 70% are singletons and the top ten take 13% to 15%. The V end was cut by 4 bases, the J end by 4 bases, with 10 bases between. CDR1 and CDR2 from the germline V gene are LGHNA and YSLEER. CDR3 length equals 14 residues. Specimen: peripheral blood mononuclear cells (PBMCs), collected before the second cycle of nivolumab. The chain is built from TRBV4-3 and TRBJ1-4; D is possibly TRBD1 (6 bases). This TCR came from a human donor with classical Hodgkin lymphoma. As DNA, the CDR3 is TGCGCCAGCAGCCGGGGACAACTTAATGAAAAACTGTTTTTT. Protein: CASSRGQLNEKLFF.